Following are 20 T cell receptor beta chains from one sample sequenced in a study of control samples from healthy donors and cancer patients. Measured with immunoSEQ multiplex PCR; TCRdb has only the in-frame clones, and not every one. The sample shows around 100,000 clones, roughly 92% of them seen only once. The sequenced material came from blood. The receptor source for this set is a human donor in good health. The donor label of this sample is uncertain.

CDR3 in DNA: TGTGCCAGCAGTTACTATATAGACAGACCTAATGAAAAACTGTTTTTT. Encoded protein: CASSYYIDRPNEKLFF. The rearrangement uses TRBV6-5 and TRBJ1-4; TRBD1 is a possible D gene (5 bases). CDR1 is MNHEY and CDR2 is SVGAGI in the germline V gene. This CDR3 region has 16 residues. V lost 1 base to trimming and J lost 3 bases, with 12 bases between them.

This chain joins TRBV6-5 and TRBJ1-2; 9 nucleotides line up with TRBD1. Trimming removed 0 bases from V and 7 bases from J; junction bases left unmatched: 3. The CDR3 sequence is 14 residues long. The V gene's germline CDR1 is MNHEY and CDR2 SVGAGI. The CDR3 region is CASSYSGQGGGYTF. In DNA, the CDR3 is TGTGCCAGCAGTTACTCGGGACAGGGAGGTGGCTACACCTTC.

V is TRBV28 and J is TRBJ2-1; 10 bases match TRBD1. The germline CDR1 and CDR2 sequences are MDHEN and SYDVKM. With V trimmed by 2 bases and J by 6 bases, 1 base remained unmatched. The CDR3 extends over 14 amino acids. In DNA, the CDR3 is TGTGCCAGCAGTTTAAGGACAGGGGGCAATGAGCAGTTCTTC. It specifies CASSLRTGGNEQFF. The entire variable domain, with the rest obtained from reference TRBV28 and TRBJ2-1, is as follows: DVKVTQSSRYLVKRTGEKVFLECVQDMDHENMFWYRQDPGLGLRLIYFSYDVKMKEKGDIPEGYSVSREKKERFSLILESASTNQTSMYLCASSLRTGGNEQFFGPGTRLTVL.

The rearrangement uses TRBV12-3 or TRBV12-4 and TRBJ1-2, with TRBD1 as a possible D gene (5 bases). The V end was cut by 6 bases, the J end by 6 bases, with 14 bases between. This CDR3 comprises 13 residues. CDR3 loop: CASSPRRGDGYTF. The CDR3 DNA reads TGTGCCAGCAGCCCCCGGAGGGGCGATGGCTACACCTTC.

This sequence joins TRBV3-1 (or the pseudogene TRBV3-2) and TRBJ2-2; no reliable D call. Germline V gene lookup returns CDR1 LGHDT and CDR2 YNNKEL (reference sequence). This CDR3 is built from 12 residues. V lost 1 base, J lost 10 bases, and 7 bases lay in between. CDR3 amino acids: CASSQGGLELFF. DNA for the CDR3: TGTGCCAGCAGCCAAGGTGGTCTGGAGCTGTTTTTT.

The chain combines TRBV28 with TRBJ1-1; the D gene is possibly TRBD1 (5 bases). CDR3 length equals 13 residues. Deletions cut 8 bases from V and 2 bases from J, with 12 bases between. Looked up from germline, CDR1 is MDHEN and CDR2 is SYDVKM. The CDR3: CASDKGPNTEAFF. DNA of the CDR3: TGTGCCAGCGACAAGGGGCCCAACACTGAAGCTTTCTTT.

The rearrangement links TRBV15 to TRBJ1-2, with a weak D call TRBD1 (5 bases). The CDR3 covers 14 residues. Germline CDR1 and CDR2: LNHNV and YYDKDF (reference sequence). V was pared by 0 bases and J by 4 bases, with 9 bases between. CDR3 nucleotide sequence: TGTGCCACCAGCAGAGATAGGGGTGGCTATGGCTACACCTTC. This gives the protein CATSRDRGGYGYTF.

This clone was found once. DNA for the CDR3: TGTGCCAGCAAGATTCGGCTCCCGTCGTTATCCGAGCAGTACTTC. Translation gives CASKIRLPSLSEQYF. The chain uses TRBV6-5 and TRBJ2-7; D gene ambiguous. This CDR3 comprises 15 residues. CDR1 and CDR2 from the germline V gene are MNHEY and SVGAGI. V lost 7 bases, J lost 6 bases, and 22 bases lay in between.

The genes are TRBV7-2 and TRBJ2-5, with unresolved D. The CDR3 is made up of 12 amino acids. Germline V CDR1 and CDR2: SGHTA, FQGNSA. V lost 1 base, J lost 5 bases, and 5 bases lay in between. The CDR3 sequence is CASSLGAETQYF. The CDR3 nucleotides are TGTGCCAGCAGCTTAGGGGCGGAGACCCAGTACTTC.

The gene calls are TRBV30 and TRBJ1-5; the match to TRBD1 covers 9 bases. The CDR3 consists of 14 residues. Trimming removed 1 base from V and 5 bases from J; junction bases left unmatched: 3. The germline gives CDR1 GTSNPN, CDR2 SVGIG (reference sequence). CDR3 coding DNA: TGTGCCTGGAGTGGGGGACAGGGCTATCAGCCCCAGCATTTT. Translated, it gives CAWSGGQGYQPQHF.

The chain carries TRBV28 and TRBJ2-2; maybe TRBD1 (6 bases). Germline CDR1 reads MDHEN; CDR2 reads SYDVKM. Trimming pared 6 bases from V and 1 base from J, leaving 9 bases between. This CDR3 has 14 residues. Written as DNA, the CDR3 is TGTGCCAGCAGCTCGGGACAGAACACCGGGGAGCTGTTTTTT. Translating it yields CASSSGQNTGELFF.

The genes are TRBV15 and TRBJ1-2; a weak D match, TRBD1 (6 bases). From germline, CDR1 is LNHNV and CDR2 YYDKDF (reference sequence). V gave up 0 bases and J gave up 0 bases, with 8 bases separating them. The CDR3 consists of 15 residues. Written as DNA, the CDR3 is TGTGCCACCAGCAGAGACAGGGGCGCTAACTATGGCTACACCTTC. Translated, it gives CATSRDRGANYGYTF.

This sequence joins TRBV11-3 and TRBJ2-3; TRBD2 might be the D (6 bases). Trimming took 4 bases from V and 2 from J, leaving 13 bases between them. Germline loops: CDR1 SGHNT, CDR2 YENEEA. The CDR3 sequence is 15 residues long. The CDR3 loop reads CASSWAPGDTDTQYF. DNA for the CDR3: TGTGCCAGCAGCTGGGCGCCGGGAGACACAGATACGCAGTATTTT.

This sequence joins TRBV6-5 and TRBJ2-7; D may match TRBD1 or TRBD2 (5 bases each). CDR3 length: 14 amino acids. From germline, CDR1 is MNHEY and CDR2 SVGAGI. V lost 8 bases, J lost 6 bases, and 20 bases lay in between. The CDR3 sequence: CASRQSGTAGEQYF. The CDR3 region has the DNA TGTGCCAGCCGCCAATCAGGGACGGCTGGCGAGCAGTACTTC.

The chain is built from TRBV11-2 and TRBJ1-6, with D unresolved. The V end was cut by 0 bases, the J end by 8 bases, with 20 bases between. The germline gives CDR1 SGHAT, CDR2 FQNNGV. The CDR3 has 18 amino acids. This CDR3 is CASSLDHGSHAQHSPLHF. CDR3 DNA: TGTGCCAGCAGCTTAGATCACGGCAGCCACGCTCAACATTCACCCCTCCACTTT.

This clone has just one count. This rearrangement joins TRBV9 to TRBJ1-5; D is unresolved. The V gene lost 3 bases and the J gene lost 7 bases, with 8 bases spanning the gap. Germline CDR1 and CDR2: SGDLS and YYNGEE. The CDR3 length is 12 residues. The chain's CDR3 is CASSGEFQPQHF. CDR3 DNA: TGTGCCAGCAGCGGAGAATTCCAGCCCCAGCATTTT.

This chain links TRBV4-3 with TRBJ1-3; possible D gene TRBD1, 5 bases. CDR1 is LGHNA, CDR2 YSLEER, per germline. Trimming removed 0 bases from V and 3 bases from J, with 18 bases in between. The CDR3 contains 18 residues. CDR3 sequence reads: CASSQDGAALVFGNTIYF. In nucleotides, the CDR3 is TGCGCCAGCAGCCAAGATGGGGCTGCCCTCGTCTTTGGAAACACCATATATTTT.

V is TRBV16 and J is TRBJ1-1; 9 bases align to TRBD1. Trimming cost V 4 bases and J 1 base; bases outside gene matches: 4. The CDR3 covers 15 residues. Germline V lookup: CDR1 KGHSY, CDR2 FQNENV. CDR3 loop: CASSRDRVGNTEAFF. Written as DNA, the CDR3 is TGTGCCAGCAGCCGGGACAGGGTAGGGAACACTGAAGCTTTCTTT.

There are a few counts of this clone. This rearrangement joins TRBV5-1 to TRBJ2-3; the match to TRBD1 covers 8 bases. With 6 bases clipped from V and 2 bases from J, the junction kept 8 bases outside the gene matches. This CDR3 has 15 amino acids. Looked up from germline, CDR1 is SGHRS and CDR2 is YFSETQ. The CDR3 sequence: CASMSGQADTDTQYF. The CDR3 DNA reads as TGCGCCAGCATGTCGGGACAGGCAGACACAGATACGCAGTATTTT.

This clone is a singleton in its sample. The chain couples TRBV19 to TRBJ1-1; 8 bases match TRBD1. The ends lost 6 bases at V and 4 bases at J; junction bases unmatched: 4. This CDR3 is 13 amino acids long. Germline lookup yields CDR1 LNHDA and CDR2 SQIVND (reference sequence). This CDR3 reads CASSDRGITEAFF. Here the CDR3 DNA reads TGTGCCAGTAGCGACAGGGGCATCACTGAAGCTTTCTTT. The full variable domain, completed using reference TRBV19 and TRBJ1-1, is DGGITQSPKYLFRKEGQNVTLSCEQNLNHDAMYWYRQDPGQGLRLIYYSQIVNDFQKGDIAEGYSVSREKKESFPLTVTSAQKNPTAFYLCASSDRGITEAFFGQGTRLTVV.